This T cell receptor (beta chain) was identified during a study of OX40 agonist ivuxolimab in advanced cancers. General notes on the study: Ivuxolimab was a fully human IgG2 agonistic monoclonal antibody targeting the costimulatory receptor OX40 (CD134). In the dose-escalation cohort, 82.7% of patients were male, and the mean age was approximately 55 years, with a range of roughly 23 to 85. Intravenous ivuxolimab was administered to patients every 2 weeks at six dose levels: 0.01, 0.1, 0.3, 1.5, 3 and 10 mg/kg. Among the approximately 54 dose-escalation patients, about 20 had hepatocellular carcinoma, approximately 15 melanoma, 9 renal cell carcinoma and 9 head and neck cancer. Peripheral TCRbeta sequencing was intended to test whether TCR sequence diversity was altered and clonal T-cell expansion was caused by ivuxolimab. Patients were allowed to have had prior anti-PD-1, anti-PD-L1 or anti-CTLA-4 therapy, and around 37% of the dose-escalation patients had previously received checkpoint inhibitors. The paper covers the monotherapy dose-escalation part of the phase I ivuxolimab trial, which included N of about 51 patients. Partial responses were achieved by three dose-escalation patients, of whom one had hepatocellular carcinoma and two had cutaneous melanoma.

As concerns this clone: The antigen this receptor binds is unknown. One base away there is no much larger clone; base qualities are not given.

What the authors observed across the whole study: After ivuxolimab, more expanded clones were found on average in CD8+ T cells than in CD4+ T cells. Low levels of normalized T-cell clonal expansion were also seen in some nonresponding patients. At doses of 0.1 to 3.0 mg/kg, clonal expansion of both CD4+ and CD8+ blood T cells was observed from baseline to week 6. The antigen specificity of the peripheral T cells that underwent clonal expansion was not determined. Partial responders in the 0.1-3.0 mg/kg groups had among the lowest normalized peripheral clonal expansion, especially among CD8+ T cells.

Genomic DNA was isolated from the sorted cells so that the TCRbeta CDR3 region could be sequenced. TCRbeta CDR3 regions were sequenced using the immunoSEQ Assay. TCRdb took over this immuneACCESS table, retaining in-frame rearrangements with V and J assigned. Such tables are incomplete; in checked studies, under half of the missing clones stem from an unresolved V gene, and the remainder is unexplained. Within this sample are about 120,000 clones, with 75% to 90% of them counted one time only. The ten largest clones take up about 0.55% of the sample. The trial excluded patients who had a history of autoimmune disease or who were on systemic immunosuppression. Peripheral blood for TCR sequencing was collected from all dose cohorts at baseline, on cycle 4 day 1, and on cycle 7 day 1. The samples were drawn from a first-in-human, open-label, multicenter phase I dose-escalation trial of ivuxolimab. Adults with locally advanced or metastatic head and neck squamous cell, hepatocellular, melanoma or renal cell carcinoma were enrolled in the trial. Before TCR sequencing, CD4+ and CD8+ T cells were separately sorted from peripheral blood.

The sequence was collected from an adult with an advanced solid tumor such as melanoma, head and neck, liver or kidney cancer. Sample: CD4+ or CD8+ T cells sorted from blood, taken in a trial of the OX40 agonist ivuxolimab.

DNA sequence: TGTGCCAGCAGCTTGGTCGACAGGGTTAACACCATATATTTT. Its product reads: CASSLVDRVNTIYF. In this chain, TRBV5-4 is recombined with TRBJ1-3, and 7 junctional nucleotides match TRBD1. The CDR3 contains 14 residues, cysteine and phenylalanine counted. The sequence is cut down to CDR3 DNA, 42 bases in frame from base 1. CDR1 and CDR2 (SGHNT, YYREEE) derive from the germline V gene (reference sequence). Relative to germline, V is missing 0 bases and J is missing 7 bases, with 4 bases of the junction outside any gene match.